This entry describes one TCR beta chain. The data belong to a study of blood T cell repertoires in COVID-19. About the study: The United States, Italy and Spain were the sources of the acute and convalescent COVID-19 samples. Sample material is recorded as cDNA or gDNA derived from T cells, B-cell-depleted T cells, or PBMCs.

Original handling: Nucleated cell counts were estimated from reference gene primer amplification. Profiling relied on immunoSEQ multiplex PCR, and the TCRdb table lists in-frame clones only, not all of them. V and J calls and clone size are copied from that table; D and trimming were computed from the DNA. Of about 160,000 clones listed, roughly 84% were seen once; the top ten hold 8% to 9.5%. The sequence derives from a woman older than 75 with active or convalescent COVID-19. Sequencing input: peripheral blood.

The CDR3 region has the DNA TGTGCCAGCAGCGTAGGGACAGGTGGCCTTTACAATGAGCAGTTCTTC. Translation gives CASSVGTGGLYNEQFF. This chain uses TRBV9 with TRBJ2-1, with 7 bases aligning to TRBD1. The length of the CDR3 is 16 residues. Germline CDR1 and CDR2: SGDLS and YYNGEE. Trimming took 0 bases from V and 4 from J; bases not matched to a gene: 7.